The 2 T cell receptor beta chains below were found in one sample sequenced in a study of spatial heterogeneity in lung cancer. Findings of the study overall: Expanded alpha and beta TCR counts within tumors tracked tumor mutation counts.

A single record per CDR3 protein comes from TCRdb applying MiXCR to the 5' RACE reads. The data hold approximately 6,600 distinct CDR3 sequences, with 1% to 1.5% observed a single time. Their antigens are not known. Time point reported: sample taken at primary tumor resection. The source was lung tumor tissue, collected at surgery. The receptors come from a male donor with early-stage non-small cell lung cancer.

Many counts were recorded for this clonotype. The rearrangement links TRBV19 to TRBJ1-3; D is ambiguous. The ends were cut back, 3 bases at V and 4 bases at J, with 10 bases in the middle. The length of the CDR3 is 14 residues. The germline gives CDR1 LNHDA, CDR2 SQIVND (reference sequence). CDR3 in DNA: TGTGCCAGTAGTATCAACGGGCCCGGAAACACCATATATTTT. It codes for CASSINGPGNTIYF.

The chain links TRBV7-2 to TRBJ2-1; D is uncertain. The CDR3 sequence is 13 residues long. Germline-derived CDR1 and CDR2 are SGHTA and FQGNSA. V lost 4 bases and J 6 bases, leaving 10 bases between the germline ends. CDR3 residues: CASSSLGLNEQFF. CDR3 coding DNA: TGTGCCAGCAGCTCCTTAGGCCTCAATGAGCAGTTCTTC. Combining the CDR3 with reference TRBV7-2 and TRBJ2-1 gives the whole variable domain GAGVSQSPSNKVTEKGKDVELRCDPISGHTALYWYRQSLGQGLEFLIYFQGNSAPDKSGLPSDRFSAERTGGSVSTLTIQRTQQEDSAVYLCASSSLGLNEQFFGPGTRLTVL.